This TCR beta chain was documented in a study of T cell changes during pregnancy in multiple sclerosis. Profiling relied on immunoSEQ multiplex PCR, and the TCRdb table lists in-frame clones only, not all of them. The data show fewer than 45,000 clones, 80% to 90% seen once. In germline, CDR1 is SQVTM, CDR2 ANQGSEA. With 6 bases removed from V and 10 bases from J, the gap between germline ends came to 21 bases. The CDR3 is made up of 13 amino acids. This material consisted of CD4+ T cells from peripheral blood mononuclear cells, taken in the first trimester of pregnancy. This TCR was sampled from a female donor with multiple sclerosis, enrolled in a pregnancy study. This chain links TRBV29-1 with TRBJ1-2, with a weak D call TRBD1 (6 bases). The CDR3, as DNA: TGCAGCGTGGCAGAACAGGGTCCTTTTGACTACACCTTC. Translated: CSVAEQGPFDYTF.